The T cell receptor (beta chain) described here comes from a study of blood T cell repertoires in COVID-19. Across about two dozen US areas, participants ranged in age from about 18 to 100 years. Self-reported history from a screening survey and questionnaire set each donor's cohort. Symptom resolution, clearance, or two negative PCRs marked donors in Cohort 3 as recovered. Assay used: immunoSEQ multiplex PCR; TCRdb lists only in-frame clones, some missing. The sample lists about 290,000 clones; around nine tenths were seen once. With 1 base clipped from V and 9 bases from J, the junction kept 3 bases outside the gene matches. Per germline, CDR1 MGHDK and CDR2 SYGVNS. CDR3 length: 14 amino acids.

The sequence was collected from a woman between 40 and 50 years old who had recovered from COVID-19. V is TRBV25-1 and J is TRBJ2-1, with 10 bases aligning to TRBD2. Sequencing was performed on PBMCs or T cells enriched from blood (not recorded which). The DNA for the CDR3 is TGTGCCAGCAGTGAATGGTTAGCGGGAGGTGAGCAGTTCTTC. Its protein is CASSEWLAGGEQFF.